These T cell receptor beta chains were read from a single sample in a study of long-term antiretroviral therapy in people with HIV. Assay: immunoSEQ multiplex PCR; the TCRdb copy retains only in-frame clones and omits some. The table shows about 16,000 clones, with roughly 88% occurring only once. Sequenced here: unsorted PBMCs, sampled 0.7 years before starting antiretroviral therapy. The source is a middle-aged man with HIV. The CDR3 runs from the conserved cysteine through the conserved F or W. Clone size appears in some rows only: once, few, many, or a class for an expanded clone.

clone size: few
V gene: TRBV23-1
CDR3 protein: CASSQPGRDFHEQYF

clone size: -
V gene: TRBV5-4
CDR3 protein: CASSPRTGAETQYF

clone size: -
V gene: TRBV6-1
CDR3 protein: CASMGQDHQPQHF

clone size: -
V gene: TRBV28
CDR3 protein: CASRSTPGTGAYEQYF

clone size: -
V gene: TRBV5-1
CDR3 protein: CASSRGTSGGLTDTQYF

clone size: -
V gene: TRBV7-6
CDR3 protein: CASSLDPPVNSGGIQETQYF

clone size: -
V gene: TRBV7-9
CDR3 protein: CASSSELAVGEQYF

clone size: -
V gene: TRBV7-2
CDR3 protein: CASSFSASGGYEQYF

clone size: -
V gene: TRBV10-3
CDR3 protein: CAIRGIGAGADTQYF

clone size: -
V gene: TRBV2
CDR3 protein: CASSESLRTDTQYF

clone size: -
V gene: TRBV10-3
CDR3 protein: CAISESTSGINTDTQYF

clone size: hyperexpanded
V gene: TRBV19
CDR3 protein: CASSWGLASSYEQYF

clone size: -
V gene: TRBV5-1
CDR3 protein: CASSFTLNTEAFF

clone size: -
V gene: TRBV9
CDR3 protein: CASSATVQDDQPQHF

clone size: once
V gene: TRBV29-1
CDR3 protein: CSVEVQPPNTQYF

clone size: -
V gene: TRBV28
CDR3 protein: CASSLSRYGYTF

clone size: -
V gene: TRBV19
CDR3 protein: CASSTDSSGANVLTF

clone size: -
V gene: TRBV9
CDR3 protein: CASSGGGGGRAYEQYF

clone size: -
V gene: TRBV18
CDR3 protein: CASSAGGSRSYEQYF

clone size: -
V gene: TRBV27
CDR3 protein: CASSPYGTGRIQPQHF

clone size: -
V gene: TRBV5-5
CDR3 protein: CASSRGANEKLFF

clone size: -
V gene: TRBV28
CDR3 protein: CASSLGTSGGPSYF

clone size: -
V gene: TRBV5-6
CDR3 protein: CASSFWGSDSPLHF

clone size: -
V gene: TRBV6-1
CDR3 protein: CASSEALGTISYNEQFF

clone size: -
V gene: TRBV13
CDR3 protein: CASSPSAGRIAEAFF

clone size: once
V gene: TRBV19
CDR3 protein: CASSIFGRQDYGYTF

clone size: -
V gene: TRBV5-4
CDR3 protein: CASSLGGQGAPDTQYF

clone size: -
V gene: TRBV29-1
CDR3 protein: CSVGGWTGATYEQYF

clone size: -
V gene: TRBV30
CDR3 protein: CAWHRSSGNTIYF

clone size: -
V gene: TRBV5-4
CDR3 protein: CASSFGLGASGSNEQFF

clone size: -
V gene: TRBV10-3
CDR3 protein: CATYEEGAVKDTQYF

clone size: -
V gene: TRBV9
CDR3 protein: CASNPGDNEQFF

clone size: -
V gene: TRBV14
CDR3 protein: CASSQERLAGVIGTQYF

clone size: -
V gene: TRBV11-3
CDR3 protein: CASSHSRGEQFF

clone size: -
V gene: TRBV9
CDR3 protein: CASSVAPTRSYEQYF

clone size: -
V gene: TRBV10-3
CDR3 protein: CAVNPLAGGFNEQFF

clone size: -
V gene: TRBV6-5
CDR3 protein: CASSDREAGMPLHF

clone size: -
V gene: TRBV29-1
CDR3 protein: CSVVSPTAWGLIEQYF

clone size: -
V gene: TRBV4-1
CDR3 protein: CASSQRRGLNTEAFF

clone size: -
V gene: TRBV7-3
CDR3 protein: CASSLAGTEYSPLHF

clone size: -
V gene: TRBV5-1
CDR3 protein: CASSLQGSSYNSPLHF

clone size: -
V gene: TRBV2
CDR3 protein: CASQTSGREDTQYF

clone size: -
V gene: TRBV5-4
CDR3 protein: CASSLWRNTGELFF

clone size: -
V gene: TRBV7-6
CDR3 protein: CASSLGLWTGGVHGELFF

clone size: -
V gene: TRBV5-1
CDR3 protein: CASSLGSTGGNGYTF

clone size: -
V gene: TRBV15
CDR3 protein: CATSRRLAGGPGVQETQYF

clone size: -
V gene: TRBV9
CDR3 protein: CASRKGQGNTEAFF

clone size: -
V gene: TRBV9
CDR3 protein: CASSVGGTNTIYF

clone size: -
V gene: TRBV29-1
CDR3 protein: CSVPGRNQETQYF